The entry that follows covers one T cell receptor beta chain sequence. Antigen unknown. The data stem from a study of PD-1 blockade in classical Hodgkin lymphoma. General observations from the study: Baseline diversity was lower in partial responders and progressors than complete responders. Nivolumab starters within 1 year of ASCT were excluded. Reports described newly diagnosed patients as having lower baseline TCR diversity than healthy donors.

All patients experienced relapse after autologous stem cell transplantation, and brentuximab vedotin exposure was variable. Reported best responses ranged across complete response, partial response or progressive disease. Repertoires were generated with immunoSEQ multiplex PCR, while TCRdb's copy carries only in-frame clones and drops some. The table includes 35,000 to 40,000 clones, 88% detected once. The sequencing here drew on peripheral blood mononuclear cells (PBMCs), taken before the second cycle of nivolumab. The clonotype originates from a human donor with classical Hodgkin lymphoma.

The CDR3 nucleotides read TGCGCCAGCAGTCTAGCGGGAGGGCCGGACGAGCAGTACTTC. It is translated as CASSLAGGPDEQYF. V usage is TRBV10-1 and J usage is TRBJ2-7; TRBD2 matches at 12 bases. The CDR3 is 14 amino acids. Unmatched junction bases numbered 4, after V lost 5 bases and J lost 5 bases. CDR1 WNHNN and CDR2 SYGVQD come from the germline V gene (reference sequence).